This TCR beta chain was retrieved from a study of T cell changes during pregnancy in multiple sclerosis (dated by TCRdb to between 2018 and 2021). About the study as a whole: In women with multiple sclerosis, the researchers looked at how the T cell repertoire shifted as pregnancy progressed.

To note about this clone: This clone's antigen is unknown. It has no much larger one-base neighbor in the sample; base qualities were not kept.

In the germline V gene, CDR1 corresponds to LGHNA and CDR2 to YSLEER. A distance of 7 bases separates the germline ends of V and J, which lose 4 bases and 1 base respectively. The CDR3 covers 13 residues, taking in both the cysteine and the phenylalanine. Just the 39-base CDR3 DNA is kept, in frame starting at base 1. Library creation used the immunoSEQ multiplex PCR assay. TCRdb stores this immuneACCESS table with in-frame sequences only. Part of the clones is absent; in the studies checked, under half of the shortfall reflects unresolved V genes, and no reason is known for the rest. Across this sample there are 35,000 to 45,000 clones, with 87% seen only once. The top ten clonotypes cover roughly 0.9% of the sample.

The sequencing here drew on CD4+ T cells from peripheral blood mononuclear cells, taken after pregnancy. This receptor was identified in a female donor with multiple sclerosis, enrolled in a pregnancy study. The rearranged segments are TRBV4-3 and TRBJ1-1; a confident D gene designation cannot be given. This receptor has the CDR3 CASSRDGNTEAFF. The DNA sequence reads TGCGCCAGCAGCCGAGACGGGAACACTGAAGCTTTCTTT.